The 20 T cell receptor beta chains reported below all come from one sample, sequenced in a study of Ad26.COV2.S vaccination and SARS-CoV-2 variants. Here immunoSEQ multiplex PCR was the method, and the copy in TCRdb shows in-frame clones only, minus some. The sample shows roughly 400,000 clones, roughly 88% of them seen only once. Treatment denoted: roughly 18 received Ad26.COV2.S at low or high dose, single or two shots; 5 received placebo; per-sample allocation not given. It was on day 63 after the first vaccine or placebo injection that samples were taken. The source was peripheral blood, collected in a trial of Ad26.COV2.S vaccine versus placebo. The receptors here all came from a person between 18 and 59 years old who received the Ad26.COV2.S COVID-19 vaccine or a placebo.

The rearrangement uses TRBV12-3 or TRBV12-4 and TRBJ1-1, with 7 bases aligning to TRBD1. This CDR3 is 11 amino acids long. V was clipped by 8 bases and J by 8 bases; unmatched bases: 5. The CDR3 DNA sequence: TGTGCCAGCTCCTCGACAGGGGAAGCTTTCTTT. It translates to CASSSTGEAFF.

The chain employs TRBV7-8 and TRBJ2-7; 7 positions agree with TRBD2. This CDR3 contains 18 residues. The V gene end was trimmed by 0 bases and the J gene end by 7 bases; junction bases not matched to a gene: 18. Germline-derived CDR1 and CDR2 are SGHVS and FQNEAQ. The CDR3, as DNA: TGTGCCAGCAGCTTAGCGGGTGGGGGGGTAGGAGAGAGCGAAGAGCAGTACTTC. The encoded protein is CASSLAGGGVGESEEQYF.

The chain combines TRBV6-5 with TRBJ2-7; D may match TRBD1 or TRBD2 (5 bases each). Germline CDR1 is MNHEY and CDR2 is SVGAGI. The CDR3 sequence is 15 residues long. The V end was cut by 8 bases, the J end by 0 bases, with 17 bases between. CDR3: CASHHGRGGSYEQYF. The CDR3 bases are TGTGCCAGCCATCACGGGCGTGGGGGCTCCTACGAGCAGTACTTC.

The chain combines TRBV7-3 with TRBJ2-1; 15 positions agree with TRBD2. Germline CDR1 is SGHTA and CDR2 is FQGTGA. J lost 8 bases, V lost 2 bases, and 13 bases had no gene match. The CDR3 spans 19 residues. CDR3 in amino acids: CASSLGSLGTSGRSDEQFF. The CDR3 coding sequence is TGTGCCAGCAGCTTAGGTTCCCTAGGGACTAGCGGGAGGAGCGATGAGCAGTTCTTC.

As DNA, the CDR3 is TGTGCCAGTAGTCAGACGCCTCAGACCGGTGAGCAGTTCTTC. Translation gives CASSQTPQTGEQFF. V is TRBV19 and J is TRBJ2-1, with no clear D. Between the trimmed V and J ends, which lost 5 bases and 9 bases, there was a span of 17 bases. This CDR3 spans 14 amino acids. Germline V gene sequence: CDR1 LNHDA, CDR2 SQIVND (reference sequence).

This sequence joins TRBV7-2 and TRBJ1-2; 9 bases agree with TRBD1. After removal of 5 bases from V and 7 bases from J, the junction contained 8 bases not matched to a gene. Germline loops: CDR1 SGHTA, CDR2 FQGNSA. The CDR3 spans 14 residues. The CDR3 DNA is TGTGCCAGCAGCACCGACAGGGGGGGAAGTGGCTACACCTTC. It translates to CASSTDRGGSGYTF.

The rearrangement joins TRBV6-2 or TRBV6-3 to TRBJ2-1; D might be TRBD1 (6 bases). V gave up 4 bases and J gave up 9 bases, with 7 bases separating them. Germline V lookup: CDR1 MNHEY, CDR2 SVGEGT. The CDR3 loop spans 11 amino acids. The DNA of the CDR3 is TGTGCCAGCAGTTTGGGGGCTGAGCAGTTCTTC. Protein sequence: CASSLGAEQFF.

The gene calls are TRBV18 and TRBJ2-7; TRBD2 agrees at 9 bases. Germline loops: CDR1 KGHSH, CDR2 LQKENI. Trimming at V came to 2 bases and at J to 2 bases, leaving 7 bases not matched to a gene. The CDR3 runs 16 residues. The CDR3 spells CASSPGSSGATYEQYF. The CDR3, as DNA: TGTGCCAGCTCACCAGGATCTAGCGGGGCTACCTACGAGCAGTACTTC.

The chain has TRBV28 and TRBJ2-7; D is possibly TRBD1 (6 bases). Trimming shortened V by 5 bases and J by 2 bases, and 13 bases separated the two germline ends. The CDR3 is 14 amino acids. Germline V lookup: CDR1 MDHEN, CDR2 SYDVKM. CDR3 sequence (DNA): TGTGCCAGCAGTCCGGGACACCTAACCTACGAGCAGTACTTC. This gives the protein CASSPGHLTYEQYF.

The CDR3 sequence is CASSPNTYQPQHF. The CDR3, as DNA: TGTGCCAGCAGTCCTAACACTTATCAGCCCCAGCATTTT. The rearrangement uses TRBV27 and TRBJ1-5; D unresolved. Germline CDR1 reads MNHEY; CDR2 reads SMNVEV (reference sequence). Trimming pared 5 bases from V and 5 bases from J, leaving 10 bases between. CDR3 length: 13 residues.

This clone occurred once. The chain's CDR3 is CASISAPGRIYGYTF. For the CDR3, the DNA is TGTGCCAGCATTTCCGCCCCAGGGCGCATCTATGGCTACACCTTC. The chain is built from TRBV21-1 and TRBJ1-2; the D call TRBD1 from the table was never checked on the DNA. TRBV21-1 is listed as a pseudogene. This CDR3 is 15 amino acids long.

The CDR3 DNA is TGTGCCTGGAGGTTCCCTCGGGGTTTGAACACTGAAGCTTTCTTT. Its translation: CAWRFPRGLNTEAFF. The chain carries TRBV30 and TRBJ1-1; D unclear. Trimming shortened V by 3 bases and J by 0 bases, and 14 bases separated the two germline ends. Germline values: CDR1 GTSNPN, CDR2 SVGIG (reference sequence). The CDR3 extends over 15 amino acids.

The chain joins TRBV7-2 to TRBJ2-1; D not certain. V was pared by 4 bases and J by 5 bases, with 12 bases between. This CDR3 has 14 amino acids. Germline CDR1 reads SGHTA; CDR2 reads FQGNSA. The CDR3 bases are TGTGCCAGCAGCTCCGGGCCCTTCGACAATGAGCAGTTCTTC. Protein: CASSSGPFDNEQFF.

The V and J genes are TRBV14 and TRBJ2-1, with D perhaps matching TRBD2 (5 bases). Trimming took 0 bases from V and 9 from J, leaving 15 bases between them. CDR3 size: 15 residues. Germline CDR1 is SGHDN and CDR2 is FVKESK. The CDR3 DNA sequence: TGTGCCAGCAGCCAAGATTCCCTAGGAGGCGGTGAGCAGTTCTTC. Amino acids: CASSQDSLGGGEQFF.

This chain joins TRBV27 and TRBJ1-2, with D hard to call. From germline, CDR1 is MNHEY and CDR2 SMNVEV (reference sequence). Trimming took 5 bases from V and 4 from J, leaving 11 bases between them. CDR3 length: 13 amino acids. CDR3 nucleotide sequence: TGTGCCAGCAGTAAGACCGGTGGCTATGGCTACACCTTC. Translated, it gives CASSKTGGYGYTF.

The V gene is TRBV5-6, the J gene TRBJ2-1, with D tentatively TRBD2 (5 bases). The CDR3 totals 17 residues. Germline V gene data show CDR1 as SGHDT and CDR2 as YYEEEE. The V gene lost 4 bases and the J gene lost 0 bases, with 17 bases spanning the gap. This CDR3 reads CASSPTRTRSSYNEQFF. The CDR3 DNA is TGTGCCAGCAGCCCCACCCGGACTCGAAGCTCCTACAATGAGCAGTTCTTC.

The rearrangement joins TRBV3-1 (or the pseudogene TRBV3-2) to TRBJ2-7; D remains unclear. The V end lost 4 bases, the J end lost 0 bases, and 19 bases lay between the germline ends. The CDR3 loop spans 17 amino acids. CDR1 LGHDT and CDR2 YNNKEL come from the germline V gene (reference sequence). This chain's CDR3 is CASSPTGGPPSSYEQYF. In DNA, the CDR3 is TGTGCCAGCAGCCCCACTGGCGGCCCCCCGAGCTCCTACGAGCAGTACTTC.

The chain links TRBV27 to TRBJ1-2; 10 positions agree with TRBD1. The J segment lost 8 bases and the V segment lost 3 bases, leaving 12 bases of the junction unmatched. The germline V gene has CDR1 MNHEY and CDR2 SMNVEV (reference sequence). The CDR3 runs to 16 residues. In DNA form, the CDR3 reads TGTGCCAGCAGTTTCCGTCCGGGACAGGGGAAGATGGGCTACACCTTC. Protein: CASSFRPGQGKMGYTF.

V gene TRBV5-1 combines with J gene TRBJ1-2; D gene ambiguous. CDR1 and CDR2 from the germline V gene are SGHRS and YFSETQ. V was pared by 2 bases and J by 2 bases, with 7 bases between. The CDR3 contains 13 residues. The CDR3: CASSLGKNYGYTF. CDR3 nucleotide sequence: TGCGCCAGCAGCTTAGGCAAAAACTATGGCTACACCTTC.

The V and J genes are TRBV30 and TRBJ2-2; the match to TRBD1 covers 10 bases. From germline, CDR1 is GTSNPN and CDR2 SVGIG (reference sequence). V lost 7 bases and J lost 4; bases outside the gene matches: 21. CDR3 length equals 19 residues. The CDR3 is CAFRTRQGARSQTTGELFF. The CDR3 region has the DNA TGTGCCTTTCGAACCAGACAGGGGGCGAGGAGCCAAACCACCGGGGAGCTGTTTTTT.